This entry lists 5 T cell receptor beta chains sequenced from one sample in a study of shared clonotypes between healthy human individuals. The data were produced by immunoSEQ multiplex PCR, yet TCRdb's version contains in-frame clones alone and is incomplete. Of 2 million to 2.5 million clones detected, over 85% appear once; the ten largest clones hold 0.1% to 0.15%. The sample consisted of naive CD4+ T cells sorted from blood. This sample's subset: CD45RA+ positively selected. These receptors came from a man aged 18 to 30 in good health.

Of note for this clone: This CDR3 is also generated by other DNA sequences in the sample. V usage is TRBV5-1 and J usage is TRBJ1-3; D unclear. The CDR3 length is 15 residues. V was cut by 0 bases and J by 2 bases, with 9 bases left in between. In germline, CDR1 is SGHRS, CDR2 YFSETQ. The DNA of the CDR3 is TGCGCCAGCAGCTTGGACAGAAGTGCTGGAAACACCATATATTTT. Translation: CASSLDRSAGNTIYF.

This chain joins TRBV6-1 and TRBJ2-3; TRBD2 is a possible D gene (7 bases). Trimming pared 5 bases from V and 2 bases from J, leaving 14 bases between. The CDR3 totals 15 residues. Germline V CDR1 and CDR2: MNHNS, SASEGT. The DNA for the CDR3 is TGTGCCAGCAGTACAGGGAGGGGCCTCACAGATACGCAGTATTTT. Residues: CASSTGRGLTDTQYF.

The CDR3 coding sequence is TGTGCCAGCAGCGGACCGGCGGATACGCAGTATTTT. It specifies CASSGPADTQYF. The rearrangement links TRBV5-8 to TRBJ2-3; D unclear. The CDR3 consists of 12 residues. Between the trimmed V and J ends, which lost 4 bases and 6 bases, there was a span of 9 bases. Germline V gene sequence: CDR1 SGHTS, CDR2 YDEGEE.

This chain links TRBV21-1 with TRBJ1-2; the table's D call, TRBD1, was not checked against the DNA. TRBV21-1 is assigned pseudogene status. CDR3 size: 18 residues. The CDR3 is CASSKEGTRDQGDYGYTF. The DNA of the CDR3 is TGTGCCAGCAGCAAGGAGGGGACCCGGGACCAGGGGGACTATGGCTACACCTTC.

Concerning this clone: This specimen includes other DNA sequences encoding the same CDR3. As DNA, the CDR3 is TGTGCCAGCAGCTTAGCAAGAGGGGGCGGAGAGACCCAGTACTTC. Its protein is CASSLARGGGETQYF. The chain links TRBV7-9 to TRBJ2-5, with 7 bases that match TRBD1. Germline loops: CDR1 SEHNR, CDR2 FQNEAQ (reference sequence). J lost 4 bases, V lost 0 bases, and 5 bases had no gene match. The CDR3 has 15 amino acids.